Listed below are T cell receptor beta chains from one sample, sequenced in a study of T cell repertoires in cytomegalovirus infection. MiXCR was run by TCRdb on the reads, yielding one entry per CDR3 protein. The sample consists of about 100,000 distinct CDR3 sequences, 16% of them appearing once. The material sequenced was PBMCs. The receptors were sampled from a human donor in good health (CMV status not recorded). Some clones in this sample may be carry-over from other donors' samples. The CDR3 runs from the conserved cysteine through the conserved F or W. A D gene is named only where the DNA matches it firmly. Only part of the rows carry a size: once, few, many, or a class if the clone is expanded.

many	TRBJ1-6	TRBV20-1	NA	CSAKPREGYNSPLHF	TGCAGTGCTAAGCCACGGGAGGGGTATAATTCACCCCTCCACTTT
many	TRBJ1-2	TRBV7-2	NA	CASSPPGLGDGYTF	TGTGCCAGCAGCCCACCGGGCCTTGGGGATGGCTACACCTTC
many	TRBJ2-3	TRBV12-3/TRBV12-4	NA	CASRAGSTDTQYF	TGTGCCAGCAGGGCAGGAAGCACAGATACGCAGTATTTT
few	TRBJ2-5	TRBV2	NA	CASSERAGRIQETQYF	TGTGCCAGCAGTGAAAGGGCAGGGCGGATCCAAGAGACCCAGTACTTC
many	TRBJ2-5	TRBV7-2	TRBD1	CASSRTGGLETQYF	TGTGCCAGCAGCCGGACAGGGGGCTTGGAGACCCAGTACTTC
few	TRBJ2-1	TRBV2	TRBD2	CASSGTSGEDEQFF	TGTGCCAGCAGTGGGACTAGCGGGGAGGATGAGCAGTTCTTC
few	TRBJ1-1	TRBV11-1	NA	CASSLAARVSTEAFF	TGTGCCAGCAGCTTAGCGGCAAGGGTTTCGACTGAAGCTTTCTTT
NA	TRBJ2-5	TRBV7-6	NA	CASSSERGRETQYF	TGTGCCAGCAGCTCCGAAAGGGGCCGAGAGACCCAGTACTTC
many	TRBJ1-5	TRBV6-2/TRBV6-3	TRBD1	CASSYGGQGFSRQPQHF	TGTGCCAGCAGTTACGGGGGACAGGGTTTTAGTCGACAGCCCCAGCATTTT
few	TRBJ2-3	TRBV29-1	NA	CSGGALDTQYF	TGCAGCGGGGGGGCACTCGATACGCAGTATTTT
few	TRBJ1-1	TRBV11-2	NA	CASSLPPPGNTEAFF	TGTGCCAGCAGCTTACCACCCCCTGGGAACACTGAAGCTTTCTTT
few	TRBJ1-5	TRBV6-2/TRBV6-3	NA	CASSLNRINQPQHF	TGTGCCAGCAGCCTAAACAGAATCAATCAGCCCCAGCATTTT
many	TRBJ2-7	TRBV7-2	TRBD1	CASSSGTDSYEQYF	TGTGCCAGCAGCTCCGGGACAGACTCCTACGAGCAGTACTTC
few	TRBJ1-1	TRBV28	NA	CASARGGRYTEAFF	TGTGCCAGCGCAAGAGGCGGCCGATACACTGAAGCTTTCTTT
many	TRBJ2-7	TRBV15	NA	CATSRLRFSYEQYF	TGTGCCACCAGCAGACTGCGATTCTCCTACGAGCAGTACTTC
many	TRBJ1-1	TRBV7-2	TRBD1	CASSWGQENTEAFF	TGTGCCAGCAGCTGGGGACAGGAGAACACTGAAGCTTTCTTT
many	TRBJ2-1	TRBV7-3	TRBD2	CASSLTLSSGGAGEQFF	TGTGCCAGCAGCTTAACCCTATCTAGCGGGGGGGCGGGTGAGCAGTTCTTC
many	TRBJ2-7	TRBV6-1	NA	CASSEDGSASYEQYF	TGTGCCAGCAGTGAAGATGGGAGCGCCTCCTACGAGCAGTACTTC
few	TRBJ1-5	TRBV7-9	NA	CASSLKGGDQPQHF	TGTGCCAGCAGCTTAAAAGGCGGGGATCAGCCCCAGCATTTT
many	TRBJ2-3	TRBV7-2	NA	CASSLTGSTDTQYF	TGTGCCAGCAGCTTAACAGGCAGCACAGATACGCAGTATTTT
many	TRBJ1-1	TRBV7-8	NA	CASSLLGRGTEAFF	TGTGCCAGCAGCTTACTAGGTCGGGGCACTGAAGCTTTCTTT
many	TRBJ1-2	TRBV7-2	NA	CASSTSGGRRLGGYTF	TGTGCCAGCAGCACCTCCGGGGGCAGGCGGCTAGGTGGCTACACCTTC
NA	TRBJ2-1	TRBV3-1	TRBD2	CASVGGGIYNEQFF	TGTGCCAGCGTGGGCGGGGGAATCTACAATGAGCAGTTCTTC
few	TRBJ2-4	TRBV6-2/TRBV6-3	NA	CASRATIHAKNIQYF	TGTGCCAGCCGAGCTACAATCCACGCCAAAAACATTCAGTACTTC
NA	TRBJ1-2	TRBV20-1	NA	CSASIPGGYGYTF	TGCAGTGCTAGCATCCCGGGGGGCTATGGCTACACCTTC
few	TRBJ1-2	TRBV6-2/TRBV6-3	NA	CASELDSNYGYTF	TGTGCCAGCGAGCTAGACAGTAACTATGGCTACACCTTC